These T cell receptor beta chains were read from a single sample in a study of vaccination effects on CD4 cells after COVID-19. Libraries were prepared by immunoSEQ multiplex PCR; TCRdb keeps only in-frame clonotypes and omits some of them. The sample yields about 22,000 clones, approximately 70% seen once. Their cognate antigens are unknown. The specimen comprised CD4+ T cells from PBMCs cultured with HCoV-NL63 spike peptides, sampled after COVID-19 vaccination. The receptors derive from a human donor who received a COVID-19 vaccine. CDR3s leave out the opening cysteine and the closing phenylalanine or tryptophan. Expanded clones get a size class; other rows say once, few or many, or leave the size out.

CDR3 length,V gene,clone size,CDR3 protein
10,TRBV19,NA,ASSISGNTIY
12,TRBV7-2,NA,ASSLDKSNQPQH
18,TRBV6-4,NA,ASSDPKFLGALRGANVLT
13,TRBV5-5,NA,ASSGGGASYNEQF
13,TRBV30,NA,ACNLRDRGPSEQF
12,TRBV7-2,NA,ASSLAFSNYGYT
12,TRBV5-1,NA,ASSLGGTNYGYT
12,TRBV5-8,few,ASSTGTGHNEQF
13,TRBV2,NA,ASSVEQIYNSPLH
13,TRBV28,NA,ASIDREKKHYEQY
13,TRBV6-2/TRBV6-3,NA,ASSTRDRGRETQY
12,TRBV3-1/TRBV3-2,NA,ASSQGSGTYEQY
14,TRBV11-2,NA,ASRRPGQGARETQY
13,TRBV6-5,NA,ASSQPQGFNSPLH
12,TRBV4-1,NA,ASSHLGLQETQY
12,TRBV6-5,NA,ASSYSRRAYGYT
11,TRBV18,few,ASSPAGAAEQY
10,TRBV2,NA,ASTGLDNEQF
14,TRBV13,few,ASSSGGDRGPYGYT
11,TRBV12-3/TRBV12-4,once,ASTTDSARGYT
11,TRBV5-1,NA,ASSLEIGGPQY
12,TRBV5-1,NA,ASSWTGSGYEQY
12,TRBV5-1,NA,ASSNRGQGDGYT
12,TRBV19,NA,ASARDTANYGYT
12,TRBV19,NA,ASSIAGQTYEQY
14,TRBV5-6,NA,ASSLGGTGYNYGYT
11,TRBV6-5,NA,ASSAHSTDTQY
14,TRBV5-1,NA,ASSLKPGTANTEAF
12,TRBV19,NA,ASSISVNTGELF
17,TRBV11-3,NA,ASITLPGQGALGANVLT
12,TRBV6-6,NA,ASSLRDSIQPQH
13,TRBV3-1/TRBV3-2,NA,ASSQGAGGNQPQH
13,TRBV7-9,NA,ASTSDQGNSYEQY
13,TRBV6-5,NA,ASSRPGTSDYEQY
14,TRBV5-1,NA,ASSATGTGYIGEQF
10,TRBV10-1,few,ASSDGGYEQY
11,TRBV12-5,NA,ASGTQTDYGYT